Sequencing of this TCR beta chain was carried out in a study of Graves' ophthalmopathy and Graves' hyperthyroidism. Study findings and constraints: From stable hyperthyroidism, ophthalmopathy was separated by a 13-signature model with 85% to 90% sensitivity and approximately 81% specificity.

For repertoire sequencing, the TCR beta CDR3 regions were amplified from RNA transcripts. HTBI primers served in a first-round RT-PCR, which a second-round multiplex PCR followed. TCRdb passed the multiplex PCR reads through MiXCR, listing each CDR3 protein once. The sample includes about 380,000 distinct CDR3 sequences, 15% to 17% of them seen just once. In regard to this clonotype: Its cognate antigen is unknown.

CDR1 is KGHSH, CDR2 LQKENI, per germline. CDR3 length equals 15 residues. The ends were cut back, 3 bases at V and 3 bases at J, with 12 bases in the middle. Stable hyperthyroidism referred to disease that showed no ophthalmopathy within 18 months of follow-up. The sample consisted of peripheral blood. This TCR derives from a woman aged 18-29 years with stable Graves' hyperthyroidism. The rearrangement uses TRBV18 and TRBJ1-5, with no clear D. CDR3 DNA: TGTGCCAGCTCACCCGGCCCACCATCCAATCAGCCCCAGCATTTT. Residues: CASSPGPPSNQPQHF.